This T cell receptor beta chain originates from a study of blood T cell repertoires in COVID-19. The overall study: Italy, Spain and the United States were the sources of the convalescent and acute COVID-19 samples. The analysed material was cDNA or gDNA that came from T cells, B-cell-depleted T cells, or PBMCs.

Original data processing: Estimated nucleated cell counts came from reference gene primer amplification. The protocol was immunoSEQ multiplex PCR, while the TCRdb copy is restricted to in-frame clones and leaves out a portion. Clone size and the V and J calls come from that table; the DNA yielded D and trimming. Of some 240,000 clones in the sample, about 88% are singletons; the top ten hold 4% to 5%. This CDR3 region has 16 residues. CDR1 and CDR2 from the germline V gene are MNHEY and SMNVEV (reference sequence). V was shortened by 0 bases and J by 7 bases, with 16 bases between the two germline ends.

The specimen was peripheral blood. This rearrangement joins TRBV27 to TRBJ2-1; D perhaps matches TRBD2 (5 bases). The TCR comes from a woman aged 35 to 49 who had recovered from COVID-19. The CDR3 spells CASSLSLERPANEQFF. CDR3 bases: TGTGCCAGCAGTTTATCGCTGGAGCGGCCCGCGAATGAGCAGTTCTTC.